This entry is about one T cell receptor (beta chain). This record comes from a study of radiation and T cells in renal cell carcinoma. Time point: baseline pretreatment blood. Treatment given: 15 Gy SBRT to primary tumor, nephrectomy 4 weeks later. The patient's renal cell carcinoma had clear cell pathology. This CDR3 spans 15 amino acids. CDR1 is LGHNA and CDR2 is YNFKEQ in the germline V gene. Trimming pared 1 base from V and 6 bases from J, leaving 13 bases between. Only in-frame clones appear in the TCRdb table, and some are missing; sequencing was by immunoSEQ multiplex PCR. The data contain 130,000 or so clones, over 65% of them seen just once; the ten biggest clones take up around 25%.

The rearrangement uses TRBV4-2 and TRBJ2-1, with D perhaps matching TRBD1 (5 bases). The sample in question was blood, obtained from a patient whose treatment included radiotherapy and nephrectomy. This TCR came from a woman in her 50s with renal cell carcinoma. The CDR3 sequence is CASSQVSGGANEQFF. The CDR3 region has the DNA TGTGCCAGCAGCCAAGTGTCGGGTGGGGCCAATGAGCAGTTCTTC.